The source of this T cell receptor (beta chain) is a study of T-cell memory formation after mild COVID-19 listed by TCRdb under 2021. About the full investigation: TCR sequence clusters from the two donors were found to be largely donor specific. The cohort was made up of two young adult volunteers, one female and one male, who were previously healthy. Longitudinal TCRalpha and TCRbeta repertoire sequencing tracked T-cell clones expanding and contracting after mild COVID-19 in a couple of donors.

Sequencing instrument: Illumina NovaSeq 6000. Using 5'RACE with constant-segment primers, TCRalpha and TCRbeta cDNA libraries were constructed, with sample barcodes and unique molecular identifiers added in the process. RNA was extracted from every sample with Trizol reagent. Libraries were amplified in two PCR steps, with a second sample barcode and Illumina TruSeq adapters added in the second step. Libraries were sequenced on an Illumina NovaSeq with 2 x 150 bp paired-end reads. Per the source publication's procedure: The reads were demultiplexed and collapsed into UMI-guided consensus sequences using migec v1.2.7. Using mixcr v2.1.11, UMI consensuses were aligned to TRA and TRB V and J templates and then assembled into clonotypes. Clonotypes were classified as expanded or contracted when called significant by both edgeR and NoisET, with noise models trained on biological replicates. edgeR calls used a false discovery rate-adjusted p below 0.01 and a log2 fold-change threshold of 1. As an exploratory analysis of dynamics, max-normalized trajectories of the 1000 most abundant clonotypes were examined by PCA with hierarchical clustering. Separately sequenced CD4+ and CD8+ repertoires were used to assign a CD4 or CD8 phenotype to each responding clone. The raw public data were reprocessed by TCRdb itself: fastp quality trimming at Q25, MiXCR clonotype calling, in-frame beta chains only. Rows are combined by CDR3 protein, so each entry shows the most common genes and DNA. None of the V and J calls come from the authors' own analysis; TCRdb made them. In this sample the table shows about 350,000 distinct CDR3 sequences, around 30% of which occur a single time. The ten top clones hold approximately 15% of the sample.

The paper's findings and limits, for the study overall: From day 15 to 85, contracting clones showed balanced CD4/CD8 phenotypes, whereas a second wave of clones that expanded from day 15 to 37 leaned towards CD4+. Some responding clones were detected in pre-infection memory, which suggested that pre-existing cross-reactive memory T cells had joined the SARS-CoV-2 response. Contracting CD4+ clones appeared mostly in the CM and EM memory subsets, whereas CD8+ clones were enriched in EMRA. Only a couple of mild cases were covered in the study, and larger cohorts including severe cases with pre-infection samples were considered necessary. SARS-CoV-2 specificity of the second-wave clones peaking on day 37 was not confirmed.

This clonotype was observed many times. Its antigen remains undetermined. The record has no base qualities; no much larger clone is one base away. Ficoll-Paque density gradient centrifugation was used to isolate PBMCs. The sequenced sample consisted of PBMCs or a T cell subset sorted from them (not recorded which). The clonotype was recovered from an adult woman who had mild COVID-19 (a few samples of this study predate the infection). The sample titles of this study are shuffled in the database, so cell type and time point are left out; the donor was told from shared clones.

The DNA sequence reads TGTGCCAGCAGCCCCGGGAGCACAGATACGCAGTATTTT. Translation gives CASSPGSTDTQYF. The chain is encoded by TRBV7-2 joined to TRBJ2-3; confidence is insufficient to name the D gene. The germline V gene encodes CDR1 SGHTA and CDR2 FQGNSA. The CDR3 covers 13 residues, taking in both the cysteine and the phenylalanine. CDR3 DNA only is kept here, 39 bases in frame from base 1. Trimming removed 5 bases from V and 0 bases from J, leaving 6 bases between the germline ends.